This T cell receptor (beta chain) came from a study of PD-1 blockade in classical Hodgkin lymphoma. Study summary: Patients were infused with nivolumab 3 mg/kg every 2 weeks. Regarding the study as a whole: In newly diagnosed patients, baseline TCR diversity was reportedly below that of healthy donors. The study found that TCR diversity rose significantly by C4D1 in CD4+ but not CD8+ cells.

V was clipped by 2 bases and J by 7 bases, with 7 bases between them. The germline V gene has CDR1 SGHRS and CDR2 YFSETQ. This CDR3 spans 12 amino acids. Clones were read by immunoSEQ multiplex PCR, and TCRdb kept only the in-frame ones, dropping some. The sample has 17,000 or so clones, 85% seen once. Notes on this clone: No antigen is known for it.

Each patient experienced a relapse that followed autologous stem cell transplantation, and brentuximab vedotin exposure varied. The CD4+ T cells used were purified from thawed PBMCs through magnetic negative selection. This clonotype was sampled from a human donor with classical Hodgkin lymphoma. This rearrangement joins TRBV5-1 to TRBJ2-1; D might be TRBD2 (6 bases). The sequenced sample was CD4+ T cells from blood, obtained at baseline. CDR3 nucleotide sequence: TGCGCCAGCAGCTTTGGAGGGAATGAGCAGTTCTTC. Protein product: CASSFGGNEQFF.